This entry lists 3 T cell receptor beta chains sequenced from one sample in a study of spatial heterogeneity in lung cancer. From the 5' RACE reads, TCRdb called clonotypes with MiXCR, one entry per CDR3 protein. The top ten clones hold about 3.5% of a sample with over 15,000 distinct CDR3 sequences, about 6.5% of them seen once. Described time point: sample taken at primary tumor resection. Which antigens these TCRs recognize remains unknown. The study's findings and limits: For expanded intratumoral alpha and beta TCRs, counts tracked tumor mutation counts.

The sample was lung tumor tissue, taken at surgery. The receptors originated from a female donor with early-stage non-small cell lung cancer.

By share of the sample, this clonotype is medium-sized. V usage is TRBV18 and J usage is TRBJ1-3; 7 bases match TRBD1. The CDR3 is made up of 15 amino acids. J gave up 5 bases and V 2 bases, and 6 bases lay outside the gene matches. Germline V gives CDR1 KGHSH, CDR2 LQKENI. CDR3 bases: TGTGCCAGCTCACCAGACAGGGTGGCCAGAAACACCATATATTTT. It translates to CASSPDRVARNTIYF.

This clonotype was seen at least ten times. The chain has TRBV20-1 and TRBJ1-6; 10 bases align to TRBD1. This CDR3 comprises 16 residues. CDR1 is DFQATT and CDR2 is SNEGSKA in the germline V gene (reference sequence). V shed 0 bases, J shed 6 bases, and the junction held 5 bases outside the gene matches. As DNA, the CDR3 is TGCAGTGCTAGAGATCTGAGACAGGGGGCTAATTCACCCCTCCACTTT. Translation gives CSARDLRQGANSPLHF.

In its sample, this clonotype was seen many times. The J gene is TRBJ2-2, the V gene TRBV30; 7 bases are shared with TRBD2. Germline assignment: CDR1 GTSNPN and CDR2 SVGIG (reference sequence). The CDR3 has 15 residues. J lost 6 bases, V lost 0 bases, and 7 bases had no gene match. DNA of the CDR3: TGTGCCTGGAGTGTTGGCGGGAGCCTTGCCGGGGAGCTGTTTTTT. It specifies CAWSVGGSLAGELFF.